The 11 T cell receptor beta chains listed next were all sequenced from one sample in a study of blood T cell repertoires in COVID-19. The repertoire was sequenced with immunoSEQ multiplex PCR; TCRdb's copy has only in-frame clones and lacks some. The sample holds roughly 410,000 clones, approximately 88% seen once. The sequencing input was peripheral blood. These receptors all stem from a man aged 35-49 years with acute or convalescent COVID-19.

The table lists this clone with a count of one. The V gene is TRBV7-3, the J gene TRBJ2-1; tentatively, D is TRBD2 (6 bases). Germline V gene lookup returns CDR1 SGHTA and CDR2 FQGTGA. There are 16 residues in the CDR3. V lost 1 base to trimming and J lost 0 bases, with 10 bases between them. CDR3 nucleotide sequence: TGTGCCAGCAGCTTAATAGGCGGGATCTCCTACAATGAGCAGTTCTTC. This codes for CASSLIGGISYNEQFF.

This chain joins TRBV3-1 (or the pseudogene TRBV3-2) and TRBJ1-2, with D unclear. Trimming cost V 1 base and J 6 bases, with 18 bases left between them. Per the germline V gene, CDR1 is LGHDT and CDR2 is YNNKEL (reference sequence). CDR3 length: 16 residues. This CDR3 is CASSQAGGSLGDGYTF. The CDR3 DNA reads as TGTGCCAGCAGCCAAGCAGGAGGGAGTCTCGGAGATGGCTACACCTTC.

The rearrangement joins TRBV4-3 to TRBJ1-1; 8 positions agree with TRBD1. The CDR3 is 17 amino acids. V trimming: 0 bases; J trimming: 0 bases; junction bases outside the gene matches: 6. Looked up from germline, CDR1 is LGHNA and CDR2 is YSLEER. The chain's CDR3 is CASSQDVRGQVNTEAFF. The CDR3 bases are TGCGCCAGCAGCCAAGATGTTCGGGGACAGGTGAACACTGAAGCTTTCTTT.

The chain joins TRBV5-1 to TRBJ2-7; 7 bases match TRBD1. Losses at the gene ends were 4 bases for V and 4 bases for J; bases not matched to a gene: 8. Germline CDR1 SGHRS, CDR2 YFSETQ. The CDR3 has 14 residues. The CDR3 loop reads CASSQPGQRYEQYF. The CDR3 coding sequence is TGCGCCAGCAGCCAACCGGGACAGAGATACGAGCAGTACTTC.

The rearrangement joins TRBV30 to TRBJ1-1; 9 nucleotides match TRBD1. The CDR3 is made up of 14 amino acids. Unmatched junction bases numbered 11, after V lost 4 bases and J lost 8 bases. The germline V gene has CDR1 GTSNPN and CDR2 SVGIG (reference sequence). The CDR3 here is CAWTEIQGAMEAFF. The DNA for the CDR3 is TGTGCCTGGACCGAGATACAGGGGGCGATGGAAGCTTTCTTT.

The rearrangement uses TRBV5-5 and TRBJ1-4, with D hard to call. Germline V gene lookup returns CDR1 SGHKS and CDR2 YYEKEE (reference sequence). Trimming removed 1 base at V and 2 bases at J, with 12 bases between. CDR3 size: 16 residues. This CDR3 is CASSLLGGGTNEKLFF. The CDR3 nucleotides read TGTGCCAGCAGCTTGTTAGGTGGCGGGACTAATGAAAAACTGTTTTTT.

In this sample, this clone turned up once. The chain recombines TRBV27 with TRBJ2-1, with 13 bases lining up with TRBD2. CDR1 is MNHEY and CDR2 is SMNVEV in the germline V gene (reference sequence). The CDR3 extends over 14 amino acids. J lost 7 bases, V lost 4 bases, and 1 base had no gene match. For the CDR3, the DNA is TGTGCCAGCAGTTGGACTAGCGGGAGTAATGAGCAGTTCTTC. Translation: CASSWTSGSNEQFF.

This clone was observed a single time. This CDR3 reads CASQGGDHDTQYF. Written as DNA, the CDR3 is TGCGCCAGCCAGGGAGGAGATCACGATACGCAGTATTTT. The rearrangement uses TRBV5-1 and TRBJ2-3, with D possibly TRBD2 on 6 matching bases. V gave up 7 bases and J gave up 6 bases, with 15 bases separating them. CDR1 SGHRS and CDR2 YFSETQ come from the germline V gene. The CDR3 totals 13 residues. The whole variable domain, filled in from reference TRBV5-1 and TRBJ2-3, reads KAGVTQTPRYLIKTRGQQVTLSCSPISGHRSVSWYQQTPGQGLQFLFEYFSETQRNKGNFPGRFSGRQFSNSRSEMNVSTLELGDSALYLCASQGGDHDTQYFGPGTRLTVL.

This clone has just one count. The chain employs TRBV10-3 and TRBJ2-1; D gene ambiguous. The CDR3 contains 13 residues. Germline CDR1 reads ENHRY; CDR2 reads SYGVKD. Trimming removed 3 bases at V and 6 bases at J, with 9 bases between. CDR3 DNA: TGTGCCATCAGTGATATGGTTAGCAATGAGCAGTTCTTC. The encoded protein is CAISDMVSNEQFF.

The J gene is TRBJ1-5, the V gene TRBV19; D remains unclear. Germline values: CDR1 LNHDA, CDR2 SQIVND (reference sequence). The CDR3 spans 15 residues. Trimming cost V 6 bases and J 7 bases, with 19 bases left between them. CDR3 amino acids: CASREVAGSYQPQHF. The CDR3 DNA is TGTGCCAGTAGGGAGGTGGCAGGCTCATACCAGCCCCAGCATTTT.

As regards this clone: Within the sample, other DNA sequences also encode this same CDR3. The V call is TRBV9, the J call TRBJ1-1; a weak D match, TRBD1 (5 bases). V lost 0 bases, J lost 4 bases, and 10 bases lay in between. CDR1 is SGDLS and CDR2 is YYNGEE in the germline V gene. The CDR3 totals 14 residues. The CDR3 region is CASSVAWGGTEAFF. CDR3 DNA sequence: TGTGCCAGCAGCGTAGCTTGGGGGGGCACTGAAGCTTTCTTT.